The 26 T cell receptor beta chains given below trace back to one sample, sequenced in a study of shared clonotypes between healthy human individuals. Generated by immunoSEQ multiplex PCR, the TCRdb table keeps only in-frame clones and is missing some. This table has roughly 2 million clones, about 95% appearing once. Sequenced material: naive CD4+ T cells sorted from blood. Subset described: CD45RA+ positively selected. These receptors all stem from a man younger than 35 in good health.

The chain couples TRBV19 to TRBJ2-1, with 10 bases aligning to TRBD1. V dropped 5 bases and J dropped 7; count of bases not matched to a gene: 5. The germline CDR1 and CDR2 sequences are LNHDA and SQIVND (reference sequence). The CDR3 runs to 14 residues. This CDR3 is CASSSGQGVNEQFF. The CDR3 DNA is TGTGCCAGTAGTTCCGGACAGGGGGTAAATGAGCAGTTCTTC.

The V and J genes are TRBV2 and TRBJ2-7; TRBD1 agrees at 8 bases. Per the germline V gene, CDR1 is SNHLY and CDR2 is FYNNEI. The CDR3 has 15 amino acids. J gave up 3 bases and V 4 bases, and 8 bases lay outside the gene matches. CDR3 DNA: TGTGCCAGCAGTGTATCCGACAGGGGAGGCTACGAGCAGTACTTC. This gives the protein CASSVSDRGGYEQYF.

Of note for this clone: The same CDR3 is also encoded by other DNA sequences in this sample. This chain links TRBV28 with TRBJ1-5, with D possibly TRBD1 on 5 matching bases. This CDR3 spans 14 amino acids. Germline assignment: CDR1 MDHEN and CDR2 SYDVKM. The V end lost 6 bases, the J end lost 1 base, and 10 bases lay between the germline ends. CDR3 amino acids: CASSLGGSNQPQHF. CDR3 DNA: TGTGCCAGCAGCCTTGGGGGGAGCAATCAGCCCCAGCATTTT.

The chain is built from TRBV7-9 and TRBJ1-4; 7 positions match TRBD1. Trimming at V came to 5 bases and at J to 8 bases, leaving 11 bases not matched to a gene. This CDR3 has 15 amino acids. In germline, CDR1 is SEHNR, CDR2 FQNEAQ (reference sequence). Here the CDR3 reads CASSLNRGRSEKLFF. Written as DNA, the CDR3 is TGTGCCAGCAGCCTTAACAGGGGCCGGTCGGAAAAACTGTTTTTT.

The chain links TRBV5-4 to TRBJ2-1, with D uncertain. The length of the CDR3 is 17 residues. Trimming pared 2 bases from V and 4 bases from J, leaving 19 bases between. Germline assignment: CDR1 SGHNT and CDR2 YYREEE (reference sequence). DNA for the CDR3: TGTGCCAGCAGCTTCTATATATTGTCAGAGAGGTACAATGAGCAGTTCTTC. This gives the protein CASSFYILSERYNEQFF.

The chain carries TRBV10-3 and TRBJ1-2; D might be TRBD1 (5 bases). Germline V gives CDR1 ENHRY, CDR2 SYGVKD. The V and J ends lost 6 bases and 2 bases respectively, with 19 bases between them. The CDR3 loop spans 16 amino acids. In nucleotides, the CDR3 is TGTGCCATCAGGGACACCTCAGGGAGTCGAAACTATGGCTACACCTTC. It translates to CAIRDTSGSRNYGYTF.

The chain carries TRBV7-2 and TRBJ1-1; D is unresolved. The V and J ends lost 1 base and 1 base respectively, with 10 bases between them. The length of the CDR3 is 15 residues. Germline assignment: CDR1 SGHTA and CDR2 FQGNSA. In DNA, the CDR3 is TGTGCCAGCAGCTTAGTCGGAGCCCAGAACACTGAAGCTTTCTTT. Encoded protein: CASSLVGAQNTEAFF.

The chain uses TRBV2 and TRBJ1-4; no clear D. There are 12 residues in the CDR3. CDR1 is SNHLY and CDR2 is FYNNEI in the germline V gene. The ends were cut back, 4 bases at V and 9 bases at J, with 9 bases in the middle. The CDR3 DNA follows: TGTGCCAGCAGTGTCTCGGTGCAAAAACTGTTTTTT. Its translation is CASSVSVQKLFF.

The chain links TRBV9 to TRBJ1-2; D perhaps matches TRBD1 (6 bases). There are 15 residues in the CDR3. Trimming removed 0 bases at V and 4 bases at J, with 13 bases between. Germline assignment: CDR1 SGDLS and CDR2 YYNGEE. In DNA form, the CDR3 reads TGTGCCAGCAGCGTAGCTGTAGGACAGACCTATGGCTACACCTTC. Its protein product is CASSVAVGQTYGYTF.

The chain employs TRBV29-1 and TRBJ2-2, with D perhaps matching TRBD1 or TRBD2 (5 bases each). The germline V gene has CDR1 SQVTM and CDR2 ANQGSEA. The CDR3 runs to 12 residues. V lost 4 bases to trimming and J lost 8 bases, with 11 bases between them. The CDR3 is CSVATEGGELFF. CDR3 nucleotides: TGCAGCGTTGCGACAGAGGGGGGGGAGCTGTTTTTT.

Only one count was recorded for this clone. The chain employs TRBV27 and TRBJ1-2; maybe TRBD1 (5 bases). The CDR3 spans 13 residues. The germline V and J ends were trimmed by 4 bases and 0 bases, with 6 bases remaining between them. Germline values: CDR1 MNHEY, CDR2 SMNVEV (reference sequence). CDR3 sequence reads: CASSWDPNYGYTF. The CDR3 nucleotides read TGTGCCAGCAGTTGGGACCCTAACTATGGCTACACCTTC.

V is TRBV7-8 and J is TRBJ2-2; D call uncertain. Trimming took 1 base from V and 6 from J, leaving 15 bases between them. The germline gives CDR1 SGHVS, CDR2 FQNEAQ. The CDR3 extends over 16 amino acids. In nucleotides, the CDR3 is TGTGCCAGCAGCTTAGTATTGGTACTTGTACCCGGGGAGCTGTTTTTT. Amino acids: CASSLVLVLVPGELFF.

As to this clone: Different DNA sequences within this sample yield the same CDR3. The CDR3 protein is CASSLVEDSPLHF. The CDR3 region has the DNA TGCGCCAGCAGCTTGGTTGAGGATTCACCCCTCCACTTT. This rearrangement joins TRBV5-1 to TRBJ1-6; D ambiguous. V lost 0 bases to trimming and J lost 8 bases, with 6 bases between them. The CDR3 totals 13 residues. Germline CDR1 SGHRS, CDR2 YFSETQ.

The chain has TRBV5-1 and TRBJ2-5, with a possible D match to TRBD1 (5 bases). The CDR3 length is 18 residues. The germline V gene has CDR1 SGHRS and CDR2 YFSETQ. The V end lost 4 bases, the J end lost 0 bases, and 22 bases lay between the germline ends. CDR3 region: CASSGRSKTEMYQETQYF. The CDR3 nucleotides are TGCGCCAGCAGCGGTAGATCAAAGACAGAAATGTACCAAGAGACCCAGTACTTC.

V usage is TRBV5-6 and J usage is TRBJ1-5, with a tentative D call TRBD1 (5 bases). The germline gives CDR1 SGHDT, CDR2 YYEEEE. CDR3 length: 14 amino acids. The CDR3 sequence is CASGRGNSNQPQHF. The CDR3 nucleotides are TGTGCTTCGGGAAGGGGCAATAGCAATCAGCCCCAGCATTTT.

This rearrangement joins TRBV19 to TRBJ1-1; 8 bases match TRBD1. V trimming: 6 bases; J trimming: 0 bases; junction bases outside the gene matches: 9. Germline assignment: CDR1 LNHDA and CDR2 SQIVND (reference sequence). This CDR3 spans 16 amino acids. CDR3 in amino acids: CASSWGTGSLNTEAFF. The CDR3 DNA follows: TGTGCCAGTAGCTGGGGGACAGGATCCCTGAACACTGAAGCTTTCTTT.

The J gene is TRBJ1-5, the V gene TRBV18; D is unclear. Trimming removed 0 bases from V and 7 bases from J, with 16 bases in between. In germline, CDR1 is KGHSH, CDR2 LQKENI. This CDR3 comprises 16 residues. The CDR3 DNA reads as TGTGCCAGCTCACCACCTAAACGGCGGATGACCCAGCCCCAGCATTTT. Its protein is CASSPPKRRMTQPQHF. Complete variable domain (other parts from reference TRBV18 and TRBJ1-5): NAGVMQNPRHLVRRRGQEARLRCSPMKGHSHVYWYRQLPEEGLKFMVYLQKENIIDESGMPKERFSAEFPKEGPSILRIQQVVRGDSAAYFCASSPPKRRMTQPQHFGDGTRLSIL.

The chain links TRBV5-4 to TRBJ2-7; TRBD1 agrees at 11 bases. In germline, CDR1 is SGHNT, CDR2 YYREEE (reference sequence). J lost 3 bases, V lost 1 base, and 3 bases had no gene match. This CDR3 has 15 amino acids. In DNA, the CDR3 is TGTGCCAGCAGCTTGAGGACAGGGGGCCTCTACGAGCAGTACTTC. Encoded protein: CASSLRTGGLYEQYF.

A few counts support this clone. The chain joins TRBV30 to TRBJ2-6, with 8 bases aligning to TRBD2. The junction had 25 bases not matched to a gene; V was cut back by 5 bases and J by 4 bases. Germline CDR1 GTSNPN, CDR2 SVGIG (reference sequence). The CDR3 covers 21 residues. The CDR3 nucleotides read TGTGCCTGGGGGTCAGGAAAATTCTTCGGGACTAGTTTCTCCGGGGCCAACGTCCTGACTTTC. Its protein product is CAWGSGKFFGTSFSGANVLTF.

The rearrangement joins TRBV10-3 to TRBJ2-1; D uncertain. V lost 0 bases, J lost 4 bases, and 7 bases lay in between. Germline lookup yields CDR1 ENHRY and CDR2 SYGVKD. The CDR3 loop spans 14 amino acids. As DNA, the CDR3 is TGTGCCATCAGTGAGTCTAGTCTTTACAATGAGCAGTTCTTC. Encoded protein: CAISESSLYNEQFF.

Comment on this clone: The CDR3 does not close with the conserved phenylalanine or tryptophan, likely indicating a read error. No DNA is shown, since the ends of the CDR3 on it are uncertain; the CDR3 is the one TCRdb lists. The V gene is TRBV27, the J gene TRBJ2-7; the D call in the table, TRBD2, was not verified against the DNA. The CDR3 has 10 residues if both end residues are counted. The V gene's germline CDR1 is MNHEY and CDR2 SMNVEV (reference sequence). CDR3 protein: CASSLRVCGD.

The CDR3 sequence: CASSPEMVGFGNTIYF. CDR3 DNA sequence: TGTGCCAGCTCACCAGAAATGGTCGGATTTGGAAACACCATATATTTT. The V call is TRBV18, the J call TRBJ1-3, with unresolved D. The CDR3 runs 16 residues. Germline CDR1 reads KGHSH; CDR2 reads LQKENI. Trimming cost V 2 bases and J 3 bases, with 14 bases left between them.

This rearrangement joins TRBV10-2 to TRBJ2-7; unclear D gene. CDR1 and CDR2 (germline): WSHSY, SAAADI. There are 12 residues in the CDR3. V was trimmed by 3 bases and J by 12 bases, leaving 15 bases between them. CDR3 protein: CASSEDQTKRYF. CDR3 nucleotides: TGCGCCAGCAGTGAAGACCAAACGAAGCGGTACTTC.

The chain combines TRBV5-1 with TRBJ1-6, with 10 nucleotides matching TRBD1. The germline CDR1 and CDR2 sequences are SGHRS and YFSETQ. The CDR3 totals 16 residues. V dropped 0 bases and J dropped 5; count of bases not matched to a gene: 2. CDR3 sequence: CASSLAGQGNNSPLHF. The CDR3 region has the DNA TGCGCCAGCAGCTTGGCGGGACAGGGGAATAATTCACCCCTCCACTTT. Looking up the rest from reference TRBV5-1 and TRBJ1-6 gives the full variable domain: KAGVTQTPRYLIKTRGQQVTLSCSPISGHRSVSWYQQTPGQGLQFLFEYFSETQRNKGNFPGRFSGRQFSNSRSEMNVSTLELGDSALYLCASSLAGQGNNSPLHFGNGTRLTVT.

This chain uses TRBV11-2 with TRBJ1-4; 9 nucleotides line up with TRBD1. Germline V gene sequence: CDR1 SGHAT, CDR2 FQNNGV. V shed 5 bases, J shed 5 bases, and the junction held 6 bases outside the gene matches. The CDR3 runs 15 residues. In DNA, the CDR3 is TGTGCCAGCAGCGACCTAGGGACAGGGAATGAAAAACTGTTTTTT. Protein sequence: CASSDLGTGNEKLFF.

The CDR3 protein is CAWSRGGQTQYF. DNA of the CDR3: TGTGCCTGGAGTAGGGGAGGACAGACCCAGTACTTC. The chain uses TRBV30 and TRBJ2-5, with D tentatively TRBD2 (6 bases). Germline loops: CDR1 GTSNPN, CDR2 SVGIG (reference sequence). Trimming removed 2 bases at V and 6 bases at J, with 10 bases between. The CDR3 is 12 amino acids.